The 20 T cell receptor beta chains below were found in one sample sequenced in a study of cytomegalovirus exposure and HLA in healthy donors (dated by TCRdb to about 2017). The receptor library was made with the immunoSEQ multiplex PCR assay. The multiplex PCR relied on a mix of 60 forward primers for TCR Vbeta segments and 13 reverse primers for TCR Jbeta segments. This is the immuneACCESS table as TCRdb keeps it, with only in-frame sequences that have V and J called. A part of the clones is gone; compared with another copy, unresolved V genes explain less than half, and the rest is unexplained. This sample holds about 140,000 clones; 60% to 80% were observed only once. The biggest ten clones account for 1.5% to 2% of the sample. The sample was PBMCs. These receptors were taken from a woman aged 25 to 45 in good health and CMV-seronegative.

CDR3 loop: CASSGRTSGRAGEQFF. DNA for the CDR3: TGTGCCAGCAGCGGAAGGACTAGCGGGAGGGCCGGGGAGCAGTTCTTC. The chain carries TRBV5-4 and TRBJ2-1; 15 bases fit TRBD2. With V trimmed by 4 bases and J by 10 bases, 9 bases remained unmatched. This CDR3 region has 16 residues. Germline V gene lookup returns CDR1 SGHNT and CDR2 YYREEE (reference sequence).

J is TRBJ2-5 and V is TRBV28; 8 nucleotides match TRBD1. The CDR3 has 14 amino acids. The V and J ends lost 5 bases and 11 bases, in that order; junction bases with no gene match: 13. The germline V gene encodes CDR1 MDHEN and CDR2 SYDVKM. The CDR3 is CASSTPTGVREQYF. In nucleotides, the CDR3 is TGTGCCAGCAGTACGCCGACAGGGGTGAGGGAGCAGTACTTC.

The chain employs TRBV28 and TRBJ2-1, with 8 nucleotides matching TRBD2. CDR3 length: 15 amino acids. V was clipped by 8 bases and J by 4 bases; unmatched bases: 10. Germline V gene data show CDR1 as MDHEN and CDR2 as SYDVKM. The CDR3 spells CASAQTLAVYNEQFF. CDR3 nucleotide sequence: TGTGCCAGCGCCCAGACACTAGCGGTATACAATGAGCAGTTCTTC.

V gene TRBV5-4 combines with J gene TRBJ2-3; the match to TRBD2 covers 9 bases. Germline V gives CDR1 SGHNT, CDR2 YYREEE (reference sequence). V shed 4 bases, J shed 4 bases, and the junction held 16 bases outside the gene matches. There are 18 residues in the CDR3. The CDR3 DNA reads TGTGCCAGCAGCCTTCAAGGGCCTAGCGGGACTCAGGCAGATACGCAGTATTTT. As protein: CASSLQGPSGTQADTQYF.

J is TRBJ2-5 and V is TRBV18; possible D gene TRBD2, 5 bases. CDR1 is KGHSH and CDR2 is LQKENI in the germline V gene. Trimming removed 3 bases from V and 1 base from J, with 9 bases in between. The CDR3 is 14 residues long. CDR3 nucleotide sequence: TGTGCCAGCTCACCGCAGCGGATCCAAGAGACCCAGTACTTC. Translated, it gives CASSPQRIQETQYF.

This chain uses TRBV6-1 with TRBJ2-2; TRBD1 aligns across 7 bases. Per germline, CDR1 MNHNS and CDR2 SASEGT. This CDR3 spans 14 amino acids. Losses at the gene ends were 7 bases for V and 6 bases for J; bases not matched to a gene: 8. The CDR3 DNA is TGTGCCAGCAAACAGGGGTATTTCGCCGGGGAGCTGTTTTTT. Translated, it gives CASKQGYFAGELFF.

The gene calls are TRBV4-1 and TRBJ2-1, with a weak D call TRBD2 (6 bases). CDR3 length equals 15 residues. Germline V gives CDR1 MGHRA, CDR2 YSYEKL. Trimming pared 8 bases from V and 8 bases from J, leaving 22 bases between. The CDR3 region is CASRRIQAGADEQFF. The CDR3, as DNA: TGCGCCAGCCGCAGGATCCAAGCGGGTGCGGATGAGCAGTTCTTC.

This rearrangement joins TRBV28 to TRBJ1-4; TRBD1 aligns across 9 bases. V shed 4 bases and J 5 bases; nucleotides not matched to a gene: 5. Germline CDR1 MDHEN, CDR2 SYDVKM. The CDR3 has 15 residues. For the CDR3, the DNA is TGTGCCAGCAGTTCACACGGGACAGGGAATGAAAAACTGTTTTTT. Translation gives CASSSHGTGNEKLFF.

The chain uses TRBV7-9 and TRBJ2-1; TRBD1 matches 9 bases. Germline V gene lookup returns CDR1 SEHNR and CDR2 FQNEAQ (reference sequence). The CDR3 is 14 amino acids. With 4 bases clipped from V and 5 bases from J, the junction kept 3 bases outside the gene matches. For the CDR3, the DNA is TGTGCCAGCAGCTCCGGGACAGGGAACAATGAGCAGTTCTTC. This encodes CASSSGTGNNEQFF.

This clone was counted between two and nine times. The chain employs TRBV7-2 and TRBJ2-1; D not certain. V was clipped by 1 base and J by 2 bases, with 9 bases between them. The CDR3 loop spans 15 amino acids. Germline CDR1 reads SGHTA; CDR2 reads FQGNSA. The CDR3 reads CASSLVDSAYNEQFF. The CDR3 DNA reads as TGTGCCAGCAGCTTAGTCGACTCCGCCTACAATGAGCAGTTCTTC.

The rearrangement joins TRBV7-8 to TRBJ1-2; D perhaps matches TRBD1 (6 bases). Per the germline V gene, CDR1 is SGHVS and CDR2 is FQNEAQ. V was cut by 5 bases and J by 2 bases, with 18 bases left in between. This CDR3 has 16 residues. The CDR3 spells CASSRDAPGTNYGYTF. DNA of the CDR3: TGTGCCAGCAGCCGAGACGCTCCAGGGACAAACTATGGCTACACCTTC.

The V call is TRBV29-1, the J call TRBJ2-1; possible D gene TRBD1, 6 bases. Trimming took off 6 bases at V and 6 bases at J, with 12 bases between the two ends. Germline values: CDR1 SQVTM, CDR2 ANQGSEA. The CDR3 is 12 amino acids. For the CDR3, the DNA is TGCAGCGTCAGAAAACAGGGCAATGAGCAGTTCTTC. As protein: CSVRKQGNEQFF.

The V gene is TRBV7-2, the J gene TRBJ2-2; D remains unclear. V was pared by 1 base and J by 0 bases, with 3 bases between. From germline, CDR1 is SGHTA and CDR2 FQGNSA. This CDR3 region has 14 residues. In DNA form, the CDR3 reads TGTGCCAGCAGCTTAGAGCCGAACACCGGGGAGCTGTTTTTT. This translates into CASSLEPNTGELFF.

The V call is TRBV6-1, the J call TRBJ2-5, with D tentatively TRBD2 (5 bases). V lost 7 bases and J lost 5, with 11 bases in between. The CDR3 runs to 12 residues. Germline CDR1 reads MNHNS; CDR2 reads SASEGT. For the CDR3, the DNA is TGTGCCAGCAACCCGGGATCGGAGACCCAGTACTTC. This gives the protein CASNPGSETQYF.

The chain employs TRBV5-6 and TRBJ2-7, with D hard to call. Trimming took off 0 bases at V and 7 bases at J, with 8 bases between the two ends. There are 12 residues in the CDR3. Germline-derived CDR1 and CDR2 are SGHDT and YYEEEE. CDR3 nucleotide sequence: TGTGCCAGCAGCTTGGAAAAGGGAGAGCAGTACGTC. Protein: CASSLEKGEQYV.

The V call is TRBV29-1, the J call TRBJ2-5; a possible D gene is TRBD1 (6 bases). This CDR3 comprises 15 residues. Trimming cost V 6 bases and J 3 bases, with 20 bases left between them. Germline-derived CDR1 and CDR2 are SQVTM and ANQGSEA. The CDR3, as DNA: TGCAGCGTCAAACAGGGTTCAGGAGTAGAAGAGACCCAGTACTTC. It specifies CSVKQGSGVEETQYF.

This clone was observed a handful of times. The chain is built from TRBV6-5 and TRBJ2-5, with D maybe TRBD1 (6 bases). This CDR3 contains 13 residues. Trimming removed 1 base from V and 9 bases from J, with 12 bases in between. The germline gives CDR1 MNHEY, CDR2 SVGAGI. Written as DNA, the CDR3 is TGTGCCAGCAGTTACTTCGACGAGGGGGCCCAGTACTTC. Protein product: CASSYFDEGAQYF.

This chain links TRBV28 with TRBJ1-4; 10 positions match TRBD1. This CDR3 spans 17 amino acids. The germline gives CDR1 MDHEN, CDR2 SYDVKM. V lost 6 bases to trimming and J lost 4 bases; unmatched junction nucleotides: 11. The DNA for the CDR3 is TGTGCCAGCAGACCCCCGGGACAGGGGTCAGGTAATGAAAAACTGTTTTTT. Protein: CASRPPGQGSGNEKLFF. Together with reference TRBV28 and TRBJ1-4, the CDR3 gives the full variable domain: DVKVTQSSRYLVKRTGEKVFLECVQDMDHENMFWYRQDPGLGLRLIYFSYDVKMKEKGDIPEGYSVSREKKERFSLILESASTNQTSMYLCASRPPGQGSGNEKLFFGSGTQLSVL.

This chain uses TRBV6-5 with TRBJ2-7, with D possibly matching TRBD1 (5 bases). The CDR3 is made up of 14 amino acids. The germline V gene encodes CDR1 MNHEY and CDR2 SVGAGI. V gave up 4 bases and J gave up 3 bases, with 13 bases separating them. Here the CDR3 reads CASSSNRQFYEQYV. The CDR3 DNA is TGTGCCAGCAGTTCGAACCGACAGTTCTACGAGCAGTACGTC.

V usage is TRBV10-3 and J usage is TRBJ2-5, with D hard to call. The V gene's germline CDR1 is ENHRY and CDR2 SYGVKD. V gave up 2 bases and J gave up 4 bases, with 8 bases separating them. CDR3 size: 13 residues. The CDR3 sequence: CAISEILGETQYF. The DNA for the CDR3 is TGTGCCATCAGTGAGATCCTAGGAGAGACCCAGTACTTC.